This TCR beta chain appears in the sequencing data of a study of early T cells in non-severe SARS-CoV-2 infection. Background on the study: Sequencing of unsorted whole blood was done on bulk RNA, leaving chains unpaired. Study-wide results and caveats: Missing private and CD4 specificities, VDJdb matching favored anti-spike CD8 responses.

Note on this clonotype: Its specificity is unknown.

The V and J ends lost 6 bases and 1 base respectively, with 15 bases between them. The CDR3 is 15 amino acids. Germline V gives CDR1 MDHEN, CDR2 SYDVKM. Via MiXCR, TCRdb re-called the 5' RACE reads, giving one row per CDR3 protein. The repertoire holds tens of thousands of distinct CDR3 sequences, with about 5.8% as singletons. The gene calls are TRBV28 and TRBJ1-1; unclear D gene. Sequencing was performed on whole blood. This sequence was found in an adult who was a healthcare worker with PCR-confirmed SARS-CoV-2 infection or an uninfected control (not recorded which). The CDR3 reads CASSALWASNTEAFF. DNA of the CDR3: TGTGCCAGCAGCGCCTTGTGGGCTTCGAACACTGAAGCTTTCTTT. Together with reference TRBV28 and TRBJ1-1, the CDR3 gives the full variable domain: DVKVTQSSRYLVKRTGEKVFLECVQDMDHENMFWYRQDPGLGLRLIYFSYDVKMKEKGDIPEGYSVSREKKERFSLILESASTNQTSMYLCASSALWASNTEAFFGQGTRLTVV.